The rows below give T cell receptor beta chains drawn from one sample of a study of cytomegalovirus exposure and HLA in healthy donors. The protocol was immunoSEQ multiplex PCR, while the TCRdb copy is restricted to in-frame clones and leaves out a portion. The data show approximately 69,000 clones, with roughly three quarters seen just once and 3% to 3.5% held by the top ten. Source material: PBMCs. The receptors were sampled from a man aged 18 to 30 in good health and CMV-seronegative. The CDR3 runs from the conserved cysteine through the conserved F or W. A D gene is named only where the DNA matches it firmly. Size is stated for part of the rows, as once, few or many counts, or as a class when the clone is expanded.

CDR3 protein: CASPWRPSTDTQYF
CDR3 DNA: TGTGCCAGCCCCTGGAGGCCGAGCACAGATACGCAGTATTTT
J gene: TRBJ2-3
clone size: .
V gene: TRBV19
D gene: .

CDR3 protein: CASSRGGRTDTQYF
CDR3 DNA: TGTGCCAGCAGCCGGGGGGGGAGGACAGATACGCAGTATTTT
J gene: TRBJ2-3
clone size: .
V gene: TRBV7-3
D gene: TRBD2

CDR3 protein: CASSYSAPPEGRYGYTF
CDR3 DNA: TGTGCCAGCAGTTATTCTGCCCCACCGGAGGGACGCTATGGCTACACCTTC
J gene: TRBJ1-2
clone size: .
V gene: TRBV27
D gene: .

CDR3 protein: CASPGGTSYNEQFF
CDR3 DNA: TGTGCCAGCCCCGGGGGGACTTCGTACAATGAGCAGTTCTTC
J gene: TRBJ2-1
clone size: .
V gene: TRBV7-9
D gene: TRBD2

CDR3 protein: CASCSPGLPYNEQFF
CDR3 DNA: TGTGCCAGCTGTAGTCCGGGACTACCATACAATGAGCAGTTCTTC
J gene: TRBJ2-1
clone size: .
V gene: TRBV2
D gene: TRBD2

CDR3 protein: CASSLGRTSGGELQETQYF
CDR3 DNA: TGCGCCAGCAGCTTGGGGCGGACTAGCGGGGGAGAACTCCAAGAGACCCAGTACTTC
J gene: TRBJ2-5
clone size: once
V gene: TRBV5-1
D gene: TRBD2

CDR3 protein: CASNWGGGGTDTQYF
CDR3 DNA: TGTGCCAGCAATTGGGGCGGGGGGGGCACAGATACGCAGTATTTT
J gene: TRBJ2-3
clone size: .
V gene: TRBV2
D gene: TRBD2

CDR3 protein: CASSLGRQGGGADTQYF
CDR3 DNA: TGTGCCAGCAGCTTAGGGCGACAGGGTGGTGGGGCAGATACGCAGTATTTT
J gene: TRBJ2-3
clone size: .
V gene: TRBV11-2
D gene: TRBD1

CDR3 protein: CASSSLTGSNTEAFF
CDR3 DNA: TGTGCCAGCAGCTCCCTGACAGGGTCGAACACTGAAGCTTTCTTT
J gene: TRBJ1-1
clone size: once
V gene: TRBV11-1
D gene: TRBD1

CDR3 protein: CASSLGAGGPADTQYF
CDR3 DNA: TGTGCCAGCAGCTTAGGCGCGGGGGGGCCAGCAGATACGCAGTATTTT
J gene: TRBJ2-3
clone size: once
V gene: TRBV7-8
D gene: TRBD2

CDR3 protein: CASSVGDRGRTGYTF
CDR3 DNA: TGTGCCAGCAGCGTAGGGGACAGGGGCCGGACTGGCTACACCTTC
J gene: TRBJ1-2
clone size: .
V gene: TRBV9
D gene: TRBD1

CDR3 protein: CASSPKKRLTDTQYF
CDR3 DNA: TGTGCCAGCAGCCCTAAGAAGCGGCTCACAGATACGCAGTATTTT
J gene: TRBJ2-3
clone size: .
V gene: TRBV7-9
D gene: .

CDR3 protein: CASSWGLGYTF
CDR3 DNA: TGTGCCAGCAGCTGGGGGCTTGGCTACACCTTC
J gene: TRBJ1-2
clone size: .
V gene: TRBV6-5
D gene: .

CDR3 protein: CASSSLRQGHTEAFF
CDR3 DNA: TGTGCCAGCAGCTCCCTAAGACAGGGGCACACTGAAGCTTTCTTT
J gene: TRBJ1-1
clone size: .
V gene: TRBV5-4
D gene: TRBD1

CDR3 protein: CASKDNGEKLFF
CDR3 DNA: TGTGCCAGCAAGGACAACGGTGAAAAACTGTTTTTT
J gene: TRBJ1-4
clone size: .
V gene: TRBV2
D gene: .

CDR3 protein: CAISESKRGGGDTQYF
CDR3 DNA: TGTGCCATCAGTGAGTCGAAGAGGGGCGGGGGTGATACGCAGTATTTT
J gene: TRBJ2-3
clone size: .
V gene: TRBV10-3
D gene: TRBD2

CDR3 protein: CASSYPGGAYEQFF
CDR3 DNA: TGTGCCAGCAGCTACCCCGGGGGGGCCTATGAGCAGTTCTTC
J gene: TRBJ2-1
clone size: few
V gene: TRBV7-9
D gene: TRBD2

CDR3 protein: CASSLASTGGAKNIQYF
CDR3 DNA: TGTGCCAGCAGCTTAGCATCGACAGGGGGAGCCAAAAACATTCAGTACTTC
J gene: TRBJ2-4
clone size: .
V gene: TRBV7-9
D gene: TRBD1

CDR3 protein: CASSPRGGTGELFF
CDR3 DNA: TGCGCCAGCAGCCCAAGGGGTGGCACCGGGGAGCTGTTTTTT
J gene: TRBJ2-2
clone size: .
V gene: TRBV5-1
D gene: .

CDR3 protein: CASSAGLAGAETQYF
CDR3 DNA: TGTGCCAGCAGTGCGGGACTAGCGGGGGCAGAGACCCAGTACTTC
J gene: TRBJ2-5
clone size: few
V gene: TRBV6-1
D gene: TRBD2